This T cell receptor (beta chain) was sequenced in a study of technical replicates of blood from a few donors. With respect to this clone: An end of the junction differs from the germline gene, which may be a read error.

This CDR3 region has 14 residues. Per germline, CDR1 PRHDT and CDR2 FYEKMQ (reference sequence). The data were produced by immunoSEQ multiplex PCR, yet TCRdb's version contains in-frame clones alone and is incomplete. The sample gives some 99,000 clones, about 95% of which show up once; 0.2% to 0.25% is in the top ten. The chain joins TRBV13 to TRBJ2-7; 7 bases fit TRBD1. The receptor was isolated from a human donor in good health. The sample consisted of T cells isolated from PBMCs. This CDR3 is CASSAVNRGYERYF. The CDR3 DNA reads TGTGCCAGCAGCGCGGTGAACAGGGGCTACGAGCGGTACTTC.